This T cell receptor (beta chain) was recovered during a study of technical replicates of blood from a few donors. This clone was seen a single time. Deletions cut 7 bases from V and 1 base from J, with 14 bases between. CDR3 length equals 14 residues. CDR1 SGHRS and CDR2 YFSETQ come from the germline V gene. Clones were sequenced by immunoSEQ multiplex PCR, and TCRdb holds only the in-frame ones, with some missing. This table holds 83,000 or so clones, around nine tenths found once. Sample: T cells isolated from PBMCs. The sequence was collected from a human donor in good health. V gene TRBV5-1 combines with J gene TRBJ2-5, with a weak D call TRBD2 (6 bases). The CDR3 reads CASGLPGLQETQYF. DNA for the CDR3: TGCGCCAGCGGCCTCCCGGGACTCCAAGAGACCCAGTACTTC.